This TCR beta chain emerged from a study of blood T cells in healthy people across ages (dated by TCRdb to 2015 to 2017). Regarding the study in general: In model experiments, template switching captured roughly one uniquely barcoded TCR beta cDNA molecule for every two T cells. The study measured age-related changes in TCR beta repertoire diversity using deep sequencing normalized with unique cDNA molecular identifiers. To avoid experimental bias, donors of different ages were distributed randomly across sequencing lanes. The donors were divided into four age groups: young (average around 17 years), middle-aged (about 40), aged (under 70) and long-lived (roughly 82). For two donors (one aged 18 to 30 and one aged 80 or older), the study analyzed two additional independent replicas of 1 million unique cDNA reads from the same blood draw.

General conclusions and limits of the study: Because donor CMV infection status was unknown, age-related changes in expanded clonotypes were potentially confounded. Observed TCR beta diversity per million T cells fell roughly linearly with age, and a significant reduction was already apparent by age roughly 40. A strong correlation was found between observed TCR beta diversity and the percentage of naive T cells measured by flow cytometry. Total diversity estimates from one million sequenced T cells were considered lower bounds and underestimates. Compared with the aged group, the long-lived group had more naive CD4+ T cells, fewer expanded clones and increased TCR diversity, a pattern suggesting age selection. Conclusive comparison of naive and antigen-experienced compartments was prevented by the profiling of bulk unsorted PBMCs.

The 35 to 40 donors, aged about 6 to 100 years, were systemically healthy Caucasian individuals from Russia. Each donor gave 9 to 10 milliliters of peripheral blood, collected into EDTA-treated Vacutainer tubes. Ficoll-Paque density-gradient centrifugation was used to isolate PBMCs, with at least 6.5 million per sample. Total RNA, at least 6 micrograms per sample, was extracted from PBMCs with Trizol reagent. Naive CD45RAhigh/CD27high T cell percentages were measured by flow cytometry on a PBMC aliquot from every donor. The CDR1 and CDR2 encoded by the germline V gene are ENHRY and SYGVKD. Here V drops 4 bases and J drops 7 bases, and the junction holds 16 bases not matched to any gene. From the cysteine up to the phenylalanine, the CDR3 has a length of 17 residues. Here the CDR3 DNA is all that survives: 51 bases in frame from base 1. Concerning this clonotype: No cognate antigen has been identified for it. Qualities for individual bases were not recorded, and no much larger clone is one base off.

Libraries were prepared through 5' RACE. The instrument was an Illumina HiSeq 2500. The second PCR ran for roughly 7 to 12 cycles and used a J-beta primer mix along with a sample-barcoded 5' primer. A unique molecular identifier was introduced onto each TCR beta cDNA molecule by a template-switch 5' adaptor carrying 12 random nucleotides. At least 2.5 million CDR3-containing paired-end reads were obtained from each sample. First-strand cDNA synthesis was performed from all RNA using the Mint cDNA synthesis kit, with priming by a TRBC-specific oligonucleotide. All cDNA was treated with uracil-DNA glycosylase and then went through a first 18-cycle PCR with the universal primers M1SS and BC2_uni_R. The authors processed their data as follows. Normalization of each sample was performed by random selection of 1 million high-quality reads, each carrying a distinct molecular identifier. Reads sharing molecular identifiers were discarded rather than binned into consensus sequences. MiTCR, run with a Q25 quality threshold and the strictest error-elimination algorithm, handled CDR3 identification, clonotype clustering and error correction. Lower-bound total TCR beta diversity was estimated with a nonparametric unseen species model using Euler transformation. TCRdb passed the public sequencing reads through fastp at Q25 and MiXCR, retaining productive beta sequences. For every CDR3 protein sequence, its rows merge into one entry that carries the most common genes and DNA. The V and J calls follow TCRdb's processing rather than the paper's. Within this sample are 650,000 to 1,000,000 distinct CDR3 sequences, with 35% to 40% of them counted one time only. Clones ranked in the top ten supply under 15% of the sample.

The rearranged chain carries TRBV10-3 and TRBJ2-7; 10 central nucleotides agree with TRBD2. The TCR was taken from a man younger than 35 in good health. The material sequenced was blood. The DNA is TGTGCCATCAGTGTGGAGCGGGGGGGCAACCTAAACAATGAGCAGTACTTC. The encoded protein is CAISVERGGNLNNEQYF.